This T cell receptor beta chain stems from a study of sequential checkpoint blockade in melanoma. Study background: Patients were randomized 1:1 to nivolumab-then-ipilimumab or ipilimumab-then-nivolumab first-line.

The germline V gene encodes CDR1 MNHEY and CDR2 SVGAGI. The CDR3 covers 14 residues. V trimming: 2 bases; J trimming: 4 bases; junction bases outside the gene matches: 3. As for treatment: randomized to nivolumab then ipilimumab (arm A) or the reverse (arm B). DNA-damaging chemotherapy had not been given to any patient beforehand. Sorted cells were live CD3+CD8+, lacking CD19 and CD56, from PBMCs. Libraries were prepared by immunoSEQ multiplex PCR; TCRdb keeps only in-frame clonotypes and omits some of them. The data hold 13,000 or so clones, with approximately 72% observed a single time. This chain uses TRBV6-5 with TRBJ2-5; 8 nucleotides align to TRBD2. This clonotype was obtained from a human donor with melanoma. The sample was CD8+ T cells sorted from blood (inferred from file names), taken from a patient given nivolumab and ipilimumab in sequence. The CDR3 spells CASSYGAGVETQYF. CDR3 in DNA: TGTGCCAGCAGTTACGGAGCGGGAGTAGAGACCCAGTACTTC.